What follows is one TCR beta chain and its context. Its antigen is as yet unknown. The germline gene is not matched at one end of the junction; a read error may be the cause. Germline V CDR1 and CDR2: SNHLY, FYNNEI. The CDR3 loop spans 16 amino acids. Data came from immunoSEQ multiplex PCR; TCRdb stores just in-frame clones and leaves some out. The sample holds about 80,000 clones, around 83% seen once. The sample comes from a study of OX40 agonist ivuxolimab in advanced cancers. The overall study: Prior anti-PD-1, anti-PD-L1 or anti-CTLA-4 therapy did not bar entry, and roughly 40% had some.

Study findings and constraints: Low levels of normalized T-cell clonal expansion also appeared in some nonresponders.

V and J are TRBV2 and TRBJ2-4; no clear D gene. The material was CD4+ or CD8+ T cells sorted from blood, obtained in a trial of the OX40 agonist ivuxolimab. The receptor was derived from an adult with an advanced solid tumor such as melanoma, head and neck, liver or kidney cancer. CDR3 in DNA: TGTGCCAGCAGTGAAGCGGGGTCGAGAGGCAAACACATTCAGTACTTC. Residues: CASSEAGSRGKHIQYF.